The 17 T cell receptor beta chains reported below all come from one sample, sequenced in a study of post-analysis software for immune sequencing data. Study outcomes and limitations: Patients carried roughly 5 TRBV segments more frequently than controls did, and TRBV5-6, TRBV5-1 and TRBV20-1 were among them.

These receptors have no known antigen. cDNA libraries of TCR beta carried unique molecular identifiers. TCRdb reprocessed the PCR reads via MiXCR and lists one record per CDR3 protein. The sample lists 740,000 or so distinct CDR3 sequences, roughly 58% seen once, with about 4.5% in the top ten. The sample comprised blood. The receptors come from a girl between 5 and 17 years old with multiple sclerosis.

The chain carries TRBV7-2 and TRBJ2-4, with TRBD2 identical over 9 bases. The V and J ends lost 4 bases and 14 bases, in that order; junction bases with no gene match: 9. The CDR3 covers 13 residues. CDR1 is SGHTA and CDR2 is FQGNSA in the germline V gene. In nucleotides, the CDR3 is TGTGCCAGCAGCTCCATGAGCGGGGGGCTGGAGTACTTC. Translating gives CASSSMSGGLEYF.

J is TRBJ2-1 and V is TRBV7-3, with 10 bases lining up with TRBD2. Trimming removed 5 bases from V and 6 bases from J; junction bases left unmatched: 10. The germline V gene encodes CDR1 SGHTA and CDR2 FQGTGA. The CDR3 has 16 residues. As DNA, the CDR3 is TGTGCCAGCAGCCCCCTCGGGGTAGCGGGGGGCAATGAGCAGTTCTTC. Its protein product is CASSPLGVAGGNEQFF.

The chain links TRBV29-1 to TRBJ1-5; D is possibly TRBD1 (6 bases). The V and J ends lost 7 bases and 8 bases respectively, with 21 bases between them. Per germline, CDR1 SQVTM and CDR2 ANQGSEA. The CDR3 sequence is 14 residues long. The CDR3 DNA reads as TGCAGCGCCATTATCCCAGGGGCTTGGGAGCCCCAGCATTTT. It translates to CSAIIPGAWEPQHF.

The CDR3 DNA sequence: TGTGCCAGCAGTGAAGAGGGAAGGCCCTATAATTCACCCCTCCACTTT. As protein: CASSEEGRPYNSPLHF. This sequence joins TRBV2 and TRBJ1-6; D unclear. The CDR3 runs 16 residues. Trimming took 1 base from V and 2 from J, leaving 9 bases between them. Germline V CDR1 and CDR2: SNHLY, FYNNEI.

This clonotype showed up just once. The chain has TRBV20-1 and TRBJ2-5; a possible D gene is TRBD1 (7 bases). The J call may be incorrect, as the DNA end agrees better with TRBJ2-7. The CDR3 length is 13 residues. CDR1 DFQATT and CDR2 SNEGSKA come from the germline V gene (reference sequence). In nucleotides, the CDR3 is TGCAGTGTCAACCGACAGGGAGGCTACGAGCAGTACTTC. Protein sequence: CSVNRQGGYEQYF.

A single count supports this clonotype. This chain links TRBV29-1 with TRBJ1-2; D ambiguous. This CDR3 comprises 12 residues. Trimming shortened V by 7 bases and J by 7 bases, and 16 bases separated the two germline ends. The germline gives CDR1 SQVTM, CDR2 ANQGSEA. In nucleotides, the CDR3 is TGCAGCGCTGCCTTGAGGCAGACTGGCTACACCTTC. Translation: CSAALRQTGYTF.

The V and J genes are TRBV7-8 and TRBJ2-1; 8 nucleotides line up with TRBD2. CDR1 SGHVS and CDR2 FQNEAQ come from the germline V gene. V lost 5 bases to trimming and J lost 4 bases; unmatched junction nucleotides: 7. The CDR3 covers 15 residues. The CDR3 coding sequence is TGTGCCAGCAGCCCCACTAGCGGCCAGTACAATGAGCAGTTCTTC. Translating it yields CASSPTSGQYNEQFF.

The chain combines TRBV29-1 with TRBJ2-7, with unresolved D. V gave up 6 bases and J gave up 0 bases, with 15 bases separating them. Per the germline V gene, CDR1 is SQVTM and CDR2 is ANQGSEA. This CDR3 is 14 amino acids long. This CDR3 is CSVLGSLSSYEQYF. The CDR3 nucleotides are TGCAGCGTCCTAGGCAGCCTAAGCTCCTACGAGCAGTACTTC.

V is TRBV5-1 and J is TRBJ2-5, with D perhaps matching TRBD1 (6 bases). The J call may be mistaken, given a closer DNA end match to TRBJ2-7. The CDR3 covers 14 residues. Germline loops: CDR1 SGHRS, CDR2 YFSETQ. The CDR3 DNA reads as TGCGCCAGCAGCTTGGCCTGGACAGTAGACGAGCAGTACTTC. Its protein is CASSLAWTVDEQYF.

CDR3 loop: CASASGANQPQHF. In DNA, the CDR3 is TGTGCCAGCGCTTCAGGAGCAAATCAGCCCCAGCATTTT. J is TRBJ1-5 and V is TRBV7-3; no firm D call. This CDR3 region has 13 residues. Germline V gives CDR1 SGHTA, CDR2 FQGTGA. Trimming left V 8 bases short and J 4 bases short, with 12 bases between.

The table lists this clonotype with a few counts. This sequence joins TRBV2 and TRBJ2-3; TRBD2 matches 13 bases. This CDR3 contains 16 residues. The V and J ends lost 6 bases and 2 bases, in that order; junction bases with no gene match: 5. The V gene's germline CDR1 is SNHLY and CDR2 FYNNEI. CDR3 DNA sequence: TGTGCCAGCAGAGAGACTAGCGGGGGGTCCACAGATACGCAGTATTTT. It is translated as CASRETSGGSTDTQYF. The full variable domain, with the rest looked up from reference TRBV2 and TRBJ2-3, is EPEVTQTPSHQVTQMGQEVILRCVPISNHLYFYWYRQILGQKVEFLVSFYNNEISEKSEIFDDQFSVERPDGSNFTLKIRSTKLEDSAMYFCASRETSGGSTDTQYFGPGTRLTVL.

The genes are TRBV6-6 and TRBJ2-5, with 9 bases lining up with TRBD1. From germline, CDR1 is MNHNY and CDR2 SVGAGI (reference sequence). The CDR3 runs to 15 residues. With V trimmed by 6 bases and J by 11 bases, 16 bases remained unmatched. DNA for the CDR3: TGTGCCAGCAGAACTCGACAGGGGGGGATCGGAGAGCAGTACTTC. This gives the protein CASRTRQGGIGEQYF.

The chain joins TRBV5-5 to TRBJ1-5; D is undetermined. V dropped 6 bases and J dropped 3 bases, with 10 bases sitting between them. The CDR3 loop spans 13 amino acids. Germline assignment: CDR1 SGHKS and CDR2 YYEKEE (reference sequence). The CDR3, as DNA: TGTGCCAGCAACTCACTAATCAATCAGCCCCAGCATTTT. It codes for CASNSLINQPQHF.

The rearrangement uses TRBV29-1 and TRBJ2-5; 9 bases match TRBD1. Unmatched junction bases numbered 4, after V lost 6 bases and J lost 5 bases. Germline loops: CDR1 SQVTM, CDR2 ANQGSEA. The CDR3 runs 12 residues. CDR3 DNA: TGCAGCGTCCTCGACAGGGGGGAGACCCAGTACTTC. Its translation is CSVLDRGETQYF. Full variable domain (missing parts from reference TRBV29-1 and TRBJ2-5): SAVISQKPSRDICQRGTSLTIQCQVDSQVTMMFWYRQQPGQSLTLIATANQGSEATYESGFVIDKFPISRPNLTFSTLTVSNMSPEDSSIYLCSVLDRGETQYFGPGTRLLVL.

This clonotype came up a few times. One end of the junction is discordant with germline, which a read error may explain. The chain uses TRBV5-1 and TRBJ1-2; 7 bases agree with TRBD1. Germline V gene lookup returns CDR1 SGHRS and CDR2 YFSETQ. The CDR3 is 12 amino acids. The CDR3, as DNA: TGTGCCAGCAGCTCGGGACAGTATGGCTACACCTTC. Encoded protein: CASSSGQYGYTF.

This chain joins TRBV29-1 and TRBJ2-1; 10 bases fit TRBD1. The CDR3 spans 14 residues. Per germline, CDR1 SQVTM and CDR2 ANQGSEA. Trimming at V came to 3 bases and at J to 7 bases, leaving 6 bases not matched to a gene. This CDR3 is CSVDWLDRGNEQFF. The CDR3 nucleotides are TGCAGCGTTGATTGGCTGGACAGGGGGAATGAGCAGTTCTTC.

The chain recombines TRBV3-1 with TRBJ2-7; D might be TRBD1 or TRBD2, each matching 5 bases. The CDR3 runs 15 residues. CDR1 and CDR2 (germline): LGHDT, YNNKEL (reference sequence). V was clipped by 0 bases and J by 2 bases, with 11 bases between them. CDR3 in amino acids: CASSQEGPPAYEQYF. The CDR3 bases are TGTGCCAGCAGCCAAGAGGGACCTCCCGCCTACGAGCAGTACTTC.